These T cell receptor beta chains were read from a single sample in a study of technical replicates of blood from several donors. This table comes from immunoSEQ multiplex PCR, and its TCRdb copy is limited to in-frame clones, with some not included. The sample shows roughly 92,000 clones, around 96% of them seen only once. The specimen sequenced was T cells isolated from PBMCs. The receptors originated from a human donor in good health. The CDR3 runs from the conserved cysteine through the conserved F or W. D genes are given only for firm matches. Not all rows give a size; the values are once, few, many and, for expanded clones, a class.

d_gene,j_gene,abundance,v_gene,CDR3nt,CDR3aa
NA,TRBJ1-4,NA,TRBV7-7,TGTGCTAGCAGCTTGGAGGTTGCAACTAATGAAAAACTGTTTTTT,CASSLEVATNEKLFF
NA,TRBJ2-7,NA,TRBV2,TGTGCCAGTACAGAATCCTACGAGCAGTACTTC,CASTESYEQYF
TRBD2,TRBJ2-2,NA,TRBV19,TGTGCCAGTAGTATAGTAGGGCTAGCGGGATTCACCGGGGAGCTGTTTTTT,CASSIVGLAGFTGELFF
TRBD1,TRBJ2-3,NA,TRBV7-8,TGTGCCAGCAGCCCGTTGGGACAGTGGCCTAGCACAGATACGCAGTATTTT,CASSPLGQWPSTDTQYF
NA,TRBJ2-3,once,TRBV18,TGTGCCAGCTCACCACCCTCCTATGTCGACAGAAATACGCAGTATTTT,CASSPPSYVDRNTQYF
TRBD2,TRBJ2-5,few,TRBV7-9,TGTGCCAGCAGCCCGGGACTAGGGTTCAAAGAGACCCAGTACTTC,CASSPGLGFKETQYF
NA,TRBJ2-7,NA,TRBV6-5,TGTGCCAGCAGTTTTGGGCGGGGCTACGAGCAGTACTTC,CASSFGRGYEQYF
NA,TRBJ2-3,NA,TRBV5-1,TGCGCCAGCAGGGAGACTAGACACACAGATACGCAGTATTTT,CASRETRHTDTQYF
TRBD1,TRBJ1-2,NA,TRBV4-1,TGCGCCAGCAGCCAAGGGGGACAGGGGAGGTATGGCTACACCTTC,CASSQGGQGRYGYTF
NA,TRBJ2-7,NA,TRBV29-1,TGCAGCGTTGGATCGGCGGGAATTGGGGCTATGAGGGTCGAGCAGTACTTC,CSVGSAGIGAMRVEQYF
TRBD2,TRBJ2-2,NA,TRBV7-2,TGTGCCAGCAGCTATAAGACTAGCGGGAGGGGCGGGGAGCTGTTTTTT,CASSYKTSGRGGELFF
NA,TRBJ2-7,once,TRBV6-5,TGTGCCAGCAGTGGAAGACAGGAGTACTCCTACGAGCAGTACTTC,CASSGRQEYSYEQYF
NA,TRBJ1-2,NA,TRBV6-5,TGTGCCAGCAGTTTGGACAGTAAGGACTACACCTTC,CASSLDSKDYTF